This T cell receptor beta chain originates from a study of beta chain features in type 1 diabetes listed by TCRdb under 2018. Regarding the research as a whole: No differences in mean age, gender distribution, total cell number or subset yield were found between patients and healthy donors. Across all samples, some 110,000,000 sorted cells were examined, and cell number per subset correlated strongly with RNA yield. The study compared the TCRB repertoires of sorted circulating CD4+ T cell subsets in recently diagnosed type 1 diabetes patients with those in matched healthy donors. Regulatory and stem cell-like memory subsets were isolated from only 8 patients and about eight healthy donors, whereas naive and central memory subsets came from all 30 or so donors. What the research found in general, with its limitations: Fewer insertions and more nucleotide deletions at VDJ recombination sites were observed in patients with type 1 diabetes, implying thymic rearrangement abnormalities. A moderate but significant shortening of TCRB CDR3 length was observed in type 1 diabetes patients in all four CD4+ subsets. Shorter templates might be favored by PCR, yet because patient and control samples were amplified and corrected together, any such skew would affect both groups equally. Because cDNA was sequenced instead of genomic DNA, activated cells with high expression could be over-represented, although the groups did not differ in activation or CD3 levels. Because small numbers of individuals were included in the HLA sub-analyses, any influence of HLA type on TCRB rearrangement was left unresolved. Naive, central memory and regulatory TCRB repertoires appeared to be more alike among patients than among healthy donors.

All of the isolated RNA was reverse transcribed with the High Capacity cDNA Reverse Transcription Kit, so expressed TCRB transcripts were sequenced. Deep immunoSEQ sequencing was applied to naive, central memory and regulatory T cell samples, giving an average of approximately 4 million total reads per sample. Sorted cells were lysed in RLT buffer, and RNA was extracted using DNase-treated RNeasy Micro or Mini kits according to cell number. To prevent cross-contamination, every cell subset was processed on its own, while patient and healthy donor samples were processed together. The immunoSEQ multiplex PCR was used to amplify TCRB sequences from cDNA, yielding 87-bp fragments that span the CDR3 region. Amplicons were sequenced on the Illumina HiSeq platform. Per the source publication's procedure: Synthetic template baselines were used to correct PCR bias computationally, reads within Hamming distance 2 were collapsed, and singletons that could not be merged were discarded. Reads were aligned against IMGT so that V, D and J genes, CDR3 length and insertions or deletions at six rearrangement sites could be assigned. Within each subset, clonotype counts were normalized to the number of sorted cells before true diversity and Gini coefficients were calculated with the tcR R package. The overlap coefficient, calculated on TCRB nucleotide sequences, was used to quantify repertoire sharing. TCRdb obtained this table from immuneACCESS and retained in-frame rearrangements with V and J assigned. These tables miss some clones; where compared with another copy, unresolved V genes account for less than half of the shortfall, and the remainder is unexplained. V and J calls and clone size are as listed in that table; D and trimming were resolved from the DNA. This sample comprises about 150,000 clones, approximately 52% of them detected only once. Of the sample, around 0.45% is held by the ten largest clones.

There are a few counts of this clone. Its antigen target is currently unknown. Per-base qualities were not stored, and no clone one base away is much larger. The CDR3 goes from the cysteine to the phenylalanine over 15 residues. Only the CDR3 portion is preserved as DNA: 45 bases, with reading frame beginning at the first base. The germline V gene supplies CDR1 SGHTA and CDR2 FQGNSA. Trimmed from V: 5 bases; trimmed from J: 6 bases; junction bases lacking a gene match: 2. Each donor gave one peripheral blood draw, about 100 mL on average, collected into heparinised tubes. A BD FACSAria II was used to sort naive, central memory, regulatory and stem cell-like memory CD4+ T cells with a panel that included CD45RO, CCR7, CD25, CD127, CD95 and CD27. All sorted populations exceeded 98% purity. PBMCs were isolated right away by Lymphoprep density gradient centrifugation and were stained directly, without culture. To minimize batch effects, samples were stained and sorted in pairs, one healthy donor with one patient per experiment.

The V and J segments used are TRBV7-2 and TRBJ2-2; 14 bases in between match TRBD2. Sequenced material: Tregs from blood. The sample's cell subset or site, from its label and the paper: regulatory CD4+ T cells. The TCR sequence derives from a man between 18 and 35 years old in good health. The nucleotide sequence reads as follows: TGTGCCAGCAGCGAGGGACTAGCGGGAGCCGGGGAGCTGTTTTTT. Translation gives CASSEGLAGAGELFF.